This T cell receptor (beta chain) was found in a study of T cells after yellow fever vaccination. TCRdb re-called the 5' RACE reads with MiXCR, one entry per CDR3 protein. The table shows a few hundred thousand distinct CDR3 sequences, with approximately 3.9% occurring only once. V dropped 8 bases and J dropped 7 bases, with 15 bases sitting between them. The length of the CDR3 is 12 residues. Germline V gene sequence: CDR1 ENHRY, CDR2 SYGVKD. The chain recombines TRBV10-3 with TRBJ2-7; D may correspond to TRBD1 or TRBD2 (6 bases each). This receptor was identified in a young man who received the YFV17D yellow fever vaccine. This specimen was PBMCs, taken on the day of the yellow fever booster vaccination. The CDR3 DNA follows: TGTGCCATCGCCGACCGGGGGCTGGAGCAGTACTTC. This encodes CAIADRGLEQYF.